Presented here are 22 T cell receptor beta chains from one specimen sequenced in a study of vaccination effects on CD4 cells after COVID-19. Before sequencing, viral peptide pools were used by the ViraFEST assay to expand antigen-specific CD4+ T cells. The authors isolated CD4+ T cells after about 10 days of culture. Neither prior SARS-CoV-2 infection nor positive nucleocapsid antibodies were present in the vaccine recipients. Some clones are missing from TCRdb's copy, which holds only in-frame ones; the method was immunoSEQ multiplex PCR. The table records tens of thousands of clones, 60% to 80% of them present only once. What these receptors recognize is not known. Sequences were derived from CD4+ T cells from PBMCs cultured with HCoV-NL63 spike peptides, sampled before COVID-19 vaccination. Source of these receptors: a human donor who received a COVID-19 vaccine.

CDR3 region: CASSLQLLSGANVLTF. Here the CDR3 DNA reads TGTGCCAGCAGCTTACAGCTCCTTTCTGGGGCCAACGTCCTGACTTTC. The V call is TRBV7-2, the J call TRBJ2-6; D is unclear. The CDR3 is 16 residues long. From germline, CDR1 is SGHTA and CDR2 FQGNSA. Between the trimmed V and J ends, which lost 2 bases and 1 base, there was a span of 9 bases.

This chain joins TRBV5-1 and TRBJ2-5; 12 bases map to TRBD2. Germline V gene sequence: CDR1 SGHRS, CDR2 YFSETQ. There are 15 residues in the CDR3. Trimming cost V 7 bases and J 5 bases; bases outside gene matches: 9. The CDR3 DNA reads TGCGCCAGCTCCCAGACTAGCGGGGGTTTTGAGACCCAGTACTTC. It yields the protein CASSQTSGGFETQYF. Based on the CDR3 plus reference TRBV5-1 and TRBJ2-5, the full variable domain is KAGVTQTPRYLIKTRGQQVTLSCSPISGHRSVSWYQQTPGQGLQFLFEYFSETQRNKGNFPGRFSGRQFSNSRSEMNVSTLELGDSALYLCASSQTSGGFETQYFGPGTRLLVL.

The gene calls are TRBV5-4 and TRBJ2-2; 14 bases line up with TRBD2. The length of the CDR3 is 17 residues. V was clipped by 4 bases and J by 9 bases; unmatched bases: 11. Germline assignment: CDR1 SGHNT and CDR2 YYREEE (reference sequence). The CDR3 spells CASSLTRGTSGGRELFF. CDR3 DNA sequence: TGTGCCAGCAGCCTCACGCGGGGGACTAGCGGGGGTAGGGAGCTGTTTTTT.

J is TRBJ1-2 and V is TRBV6-5, with D possibly TRBD1 on 5 matching bases. Germline V gene lookup returns CDR1 MNHEY and CDR2 SVGAGI. The CDR3 is 13 residues long. Deletions cut 10 bases from V and 2 bases from J, with 14 bases between. Here the CDR3 reads CATYRNQNYGYTF. The CDR3 nucleotides read TGTGCCACCTACAGGAACCAAAACTATGGCTACACCTTC.

The gene calls are TRBV21-1 and TRBJ1-2. TRBV21-1 is a pseudogene segment. The CDR3 sequence is 14 residues long. The CDR3 is CASSYRLVNYGYTF. The CDR3 nucleotides are TGTGCCAGCAGCTACCGACTTGTCAACTATGGCTACACCTTC.

The chain recombines TRBV25-1 with TRBJ1-3; D might be TRBD1 (5 bases). Between the trimmed V and J ends, which lost 6 bases and 0 bases, there was a span of 9 bases. The CDR3 is 14 amino acids. Germline V lookup: CDR1 MGHDK, CDR2 SYGVNS. The DNA for the CDR3 is TGTGCCAGCAGAAGGGGCAGCTCTGGAAACACCATATATTTT. Its translation: CASRRGSSGNTIYF.

V is TRBV12-2 and J is TRBJ2-7; the table's D call of TRBD2 was not tested on the DNA. TRBV12-2 is annotated as a pseudogene. This CDR3 comprises 14 residues. In DNA form, the CDR3 reads TGTGCAAGTCGCTTAGGGCGGGGTACCTACGAGCAGTACGTC. Translating gives CASRLGRGTYEQYV.

The rearrangement joins TRBV14 to TRBJ1-3; D is unresolved. The ends were cut back, 4 bases at V and 2 bases at J, with 6 bases in the middle. The CDR3 covers 13 residues. From germline, CDR1 is SGHDN and CDR2 FVKESK. CDR3 sequence (DNA): TGTGCCAGCAGCCGGATTACTGGAAACACCATATATTTT. It translates to CASSRITGNTIYF. Looking up the rest from reference TRBV14 and TRBJ1-3 gives the full variable domain: EAGVTQFPSHSVIEKGQTVTLRCDPISGHDNLYWYRRVMGKEIKFLLHFVKESKQDESGMPNNRFLAERTGGTYSTLKVQPAELEDSGVYFCASSRITGNTIYFGEGSWLTVV.

The V call is TRBV7-7, the J call TRBJ2-2, with 7 bases matching TRBD2. Germline trimming cut 8 bases from V and 0 bases from J; bases unmatched to any gene: 9. There are 16 residues in the CDR3. CDR1 and CDR2 from the germline V gene are SSHAT and FNYEAQ (reference sequence). CDR3 loop: CASSMLGLPNTGELFF. The CDR3 DNA reads as TGTGCCAGCTCGATGCTGGGACTACCGAACACCGGGGAGCTGTTTTTT.

This sequence joins TRBV2 and TRBJ2-7; 10 positions agree with TRBD1. Trimming removed 3 bases from V and 10 bases from J; junction bases left unmatched: 6. Germline V gives CDR1 SNHLY, CDR2 FYNNEI. This CDR3 region has 13 residues. The CDR3 coding sequence is TGTGCCAGCAGTGATACGGGACAGGGGAAACAGTACGTC. Translation: CASSDTGQGKQYV.

This rearrangement joins TRBV28 to TRBJ2-3, with D possibly TRBD2 on 6 matching bases. Germline V CDR1 and CDR2: MDHEN, SYDVKM. This CDR3 is built from 15 residues. With 6 bases removed from V and 3 bases from J, the gap between germline ends came to 16 bases. CDR3 protein: CASRLLGRGTDTQYF. The CDR3 region has the DNA TGTGCCAGCAGACTACTAGGACGGGGGACAGATACGCAGTATTTT.

The chain carries TRBV5-1 and TRBJ2-6; TRBD1 matches 7 bases. The junction had 5 bases not matched to a gene; V was cut back by 7 bases and J by 1 base. The germline V gene encodes CDR1 SGHRS and CDR2 YFSETQ. This CDR3 has 15 residues. The CDR3 sequence: CASQGQVSGANVLTF. The CDR3 region has the DNA TGCGCCAGCCAAGGACAGGTTTCTGGGGCCAACGTCCTGACTTTC.

The V gene is TRBV28, the J gene TRBJ2-3; 8 bases align to TRBD2. The germline V gene encodes CDR1 MDHEN and CDR2 SYDVKM. V dropped 7 bases and J dropped 2; count of bases not matched to a gene: 2. CDR3 size: 13 residues. The CDR3 here is CASKRGNTDTQYF. CDR3 DNA sequence: TGTGCCAGCAAGCGGGGGAACACAGATACGCAGTATTTT.

The rearrangement uses TRBV19 and TRBJ1-2; possibly TRBD1 for D (5 bases). V gave up 3 bases and J gave up 8 bases, with 16 bases separating them. This CDR3 has 14 residues. Germline V lookup: CDR1 LNHDA, CDR2 SQIVND (reference sequence). The CDR3 protein is CASSMRQGSGGYTF. DNA of the CDR3: TGTGCCAGTAGTATGCGCCAGGGCTCGGGCGGCTACACCTTC.

This sequence joins TRBV7-3 and TRBJ2-7; TRBD1 matches 11 bases. The CDR3 extends over 15 amino acids. The germline V gene has CDR1 SGHTA and CDR2 FQGTGA. The ends lost 4 bases at V and 3 bases at J; junction bases unmatched: 5. The CDR3 sequence: CASSSTGQGVYEQYV. The DNA for the CDR3 is TGTGCCAGCAGCTCGACGGGACAGGGGGTCTACGAGCAGTACGTC.

This clone was seen a single time. The chain links TRBV12-5 to TRBJ2-2; TRBD2 agrees at 9 bases. The CDR3 sequence is 19 residues long. Germline V gene sequence: CDR1 LGHNT, CDR2 FRNRAP. V was clipped by 3 bases and J by 4 bases; unmatched bases: 15. The CDR3 nucleotides are TGTGCTAGTGGTTTTTTTCACGGCGGGGGGGCGGGGAGCACCGGGGAGCTGTTTTTT. It is translated as CASGFFHGGGAGSTGELFF.

The chain couples TRBV3-1 (or the pseudogene TRBV3-2) to TRBJ2-5; D unclear. The CDR3 is 15 residues long. Germline values: CDR1 LGHDT, CDR2 YNNKEL (reference sequence). Trimming removed 1 base at V and 5 bases at J, with 14 bases between. The CDR3 is CASSQVALAIETQYF. Written as DNA, the CDR3 is TGTGCCAGCAGCCAAGTGGCCCTCGCGATCGAGACCCAGTACTTC.

This chain connects TRBV25-1 to TRBJ2-1; 9 bases agree with TRBD2. This CDR3 contains 14 residues. Germline CDR1 MGHDK, CDR2 SYGVNS. V lost 6 bases and J lost 9; bases outside the gene matches: 9. This CDR3 is CASSFAGGLTEQFF. The CDR3 nucleotides are TGTGCCAGCAGCTTCGCGGGGGGGCTCACTGAGCAGTTCTTC.

The chain joins TRBV7-3 to TRBJ2-3; 7 nucleotides match TRBD2. The ends lost 7 bases at V and 3 bases at J; junction bases unmatched: 16. The CDR3 covers 17 residues. Germline V gene lookup returns CDR1 SGHTA and CDR2 FQGTGA. This CDR3 is CASTTHGGKGGTDTQYF. The CDR3 coding sequence is TGTGCCAGCACGACGCACGGGGGGAAAGGTGGGACAGATACGCAGTATTTT.

The rearrangement links TRBV21-1 to TRBJ1-1; the table calls TRBD1, which could not be checked here. TRBV21-1 constitutes a pseudogene. The CDR3 is 17 amino acids. This CDR3 reads CASSKALYRGKSTEAFF. The CDR3 bases are TGTGCCAGCAGCAAAGCGCTTTACAGGGGAAAGAGCACTGAAGCTTTCTTT.

The chain combines TRBV29-1 with TRBJ2-3; 7 bases fit TRBD2. The ends lost 7 bases at V and 1 base at J; junction bases unmatched: 2. Germline V lookup: CDR1 SQVTM, CDR2 ANQGSEA. The CDR3 has 12 residues. As DNA, the CDR3 is TGCAGCGCTGGGGGGGGCACAGATACGCAGTATTTT. Amino acid sequence: CSAGGGTDTQYF.

The V gene is TRBV14, the J gene TRBJ2-2; D gene ambiguous. CDR1 is SGHDN and CDR2 is FVKESK in the germline V gene. Trimming removed 6 bases from V and 5 bases from J, with 10 bases in between. This CDR3 has 13 amino acids. The DNA of the CDR3 is TGTGCCAGCAGTTCGGCCTATACCGGGGAGCTGTTTTTT. It specifies CASSSAYTGELFF.